This TCR beta chain was recovered during a study of T cell responses to AZD1222 COVID-19 vaccine. Study observations and caveats: In a largely white British group with more females than males, clonal diversity was possibly underestimated. Spike regions recognized by vaccine-associated CD4 TCRs spanned the protein, led by 160-218 and 743-854.

A note on this clone: What it binds is unknown.

This CDR3 has 17 residues. Germline CDR1 MGHDK, CDR2 SYGVNS. The V end lost 1 base, the J end lost 3 bases, and 16 bases lay between the germline ends. Some clones are missing from TCRdb's copy, which holds only in-frame ones; the method was immunoSEQ multiplex PCR. Among about 110,000 clones listed, 94% were seen once. The receptor's source is an adult who received the AZD1222 COVID-19 vaccine. The sequencing used peripheral blood, collected 28 days after the second AZD1222 dose. The V call is TRBV25-1, the J call TRBJ1-3, with D perhaps matching TRBD1 (6 bases). DNA for the CDR3: TGTGCCAGCAGTGAATTAGGGGGAGGGATGTTTGGAAACACCATATATTTT. Translated, it gives CASSELGGGMFGNTIYF.